The 16 T cell receptor beta chains below all came from one sample that was sequenced in a study of blood T cell repertoires in COVID-19. Sequencing was performed with immunoSEQ multiplex PCR; in TCRdb, only in-frame clones are kept and a portion is missing. The sample records under 200,000 clones, roughly 88% being singletons. Input material: PBMCs or T cells enriched from blood (not recorded which). The source is a woman aged 55-75 years who had recovered from COVID-19.

The chain carries TRBV2 and TRBJ1-2; no clear D. Germline V CDR1 and CDR2: SNHLY, FYNNEI. Trimming removed 5 bases at V and 7 bases at J, with 17 bases between. There are 14 residues in the CDR3. The CDR3 DNA reads as TGTGCCAGCAGTACCCGGATGAGGTATACTGGCTACACCTTC. Translation: CASSTRMRYTGYTF.

The chain has TRBV29-1 and TRBJ2-3; D is uncertain. The CDR3 runs 13 residues. The V end was cut by 7 bases, the J end by 5 bases, with 16 bases between. Germline CDR1 is SQVTM and CDR2 is ANQGSEA. Here the CDR3 DNA reads TGCAGCGCCGAATTGGGCCGACGAGATACGCAGTATTTT. Its translation is CSAELGRRDTQYF.

The rearrangement uses TRBV11-2 and TRBJ1-6, with TRBD1 as a possible D gene (5 bases). The V end lost 2 bases, the J end lost 10 bases, and 18 bases lay between the germline ends. Germline V gene data show CDR1 as SGHAT and CDR2 as FQNNGV. This CDR3 comprises 16 residues. The CDR3 nucleotides read TGTGCCAGCAGCTTATCCCCTAACCCCAGGGAATCACCCCTCCACTTT. Translating it yields CASSLSPNPRESPLHF.

The V and J genes are TRBV3-1 (or the pseudogene TRBV3-2) and TRBJ2-5, with 12 bases lining up with TRBD2. CDR3 length: 16 residues. Germline loops: CDR1 LGHDT, CDR2 YNNKEL (reference sequence). V was pared by 3 bases and J by 1 base, with 3 bases of the junction left unmatched. The CDR3 protein is CASSHGLAGSQETQYF. In nucleotides, the CDR3 is TGTGCCAGCAGCCACGGACTAGCGGGGTCCCAAGAGACCCAGTACTTC.

The chain couples TRBV6-5 to TRBJ1-2; D is undetermined. Germline V gene lookup returns CDR1 MNHEY and CDR2 SVGAGI. CDR3 length: 14 residues. The ends were cut back, 4 bases at V and 5 bases at J, with 14 bases in the middle. The CDR3 bases are TGTGCCAGCAGTTCTGCGGGCGAGGGATATGGCTACACCTTC. It specifies CASSSAGEGYGYTF.

The genes are TRBV28 and TRBJ1-5; 8 nucleotides line up with TRBD1. The junction had 8 bases not matched to a gene; V was cut back by 5 bases and J by 2 bases. Germline V gives CDR1 MDHEN, CDR2 SYDVKM. The CDR3 runs 16 residues. CDR3 DNA: TGTGCCAGCAGTAGCGGACAGGGAATAGGCAATCAGCCCCAGCATTTT. This encodes CASSSGQGIGNQPQHF.

As concerns this clone: A read error may produce the germline difference seen at one junction end. V gene TRBV19 combines with J gene TRBJ1-5; D is unresolved. The CDR3 is made up of 19 amino acids. Germline-derived CDR1 and CDR2 are LNHDA and SQIVND (reference sequence). In DNA form, the CDR3 reads TGTGCCAGTAGTATAACGGAGGGAATCCCCCCGTTTAGCAATCAGCTCCAGCATTTT. Its protein product is CASSITEGIPPFSNQLQHF. The variable domain in full, with the rest retrieved from reference TRBV19 and TRBJ1-5, is DGGITQSPKYLFRKEGQNVTLSCEQNLNHDAMYWYRQDPGQGLRLIYYSQIVNDFQKGDIAEGYSVSREKKESFPLTVTSAQKNPTAFYLCASSITEGIPPFSNQLQHFGDGTRLSIL.

The chain combines TRBV3-1 (or the pseudogene TRBV3-2) with TRBJ1-1; no clear D gene. CDR3 length: 12 amino acids. V was cut by 11 bases and J by 0 bases, with 10 bases left in between. Germline CDR1 LGHDT, CDR2 YNNKEL (reference sequence). The CDR3 DNA sequence: TGTGCCGCCGGACTCCTGAACACTGAAGCTTTCTTT. Translated: CAAGLLNTEAFF.

The rearrangement joins TRBV4-1 to TRBJ1-4, with 9 bases aligning to TRBD1. CDR1 is MGHRA, CDR2 YSYEKL, per germline. V was pared by 0 bases and J by 1 base, with 0 bases of the junction left unmatched. The CDR3 sequence is 16 residues long. The CDR3 sequence: CASSQEDRGTNEKLFF. The CDR3 DNA reads TGCGCCAGCAGCCAAGAGGACAGGGGAACTAATGAAAAACTGTTTTTT.

The rearrangement uses TRBV11-2 and TRBJ1-6, with no clear D. Trimming removed 5 bases at V and 16 bases at J, with 18 bases between. From germline, CDR1 is SGHAT and CDR2 FQNNGV. The CDR3 is 13 residues long. Here the CDR3 reads CASSLEIGGALHF. The CDR3 DNA follows: TGTGCCAGCAGCCTCGAAATTGGCGGTGCGCTCCACTTT.

The chain links TRBV12-2 to TRBJ1-5. TRBV12-2 is a listed pseudogene. This CDR3 contains 16 residues. This chain's CDR3 is CASRLFRGPVNQPQHF. The CDR3 DNA reads as TGTGCAAGTCGCTTATTCAGAGGGCCCGTGAATCAGCCCCAGCATTTT.

The chain links TRBV5-5 to TRBJ1-2; 8 bases are a match to TRBD1. The CDR3 covers 14 residues. Germline assignment: CDR1 SGHKS and CDR2 YYEKEE (reference sequence). The junction had 5 bases not matched to a gene; V was cut back by 4 bases and J by 3 bases. The CDR3 here is CASSIGQGDYGYTF. CDR3 nucleotides: TGTGCCAGCAGCATCGGACAGGGAGACTATGGCTACACCTTC.

J is TRBJ2-1 and V is TRBV18, with D perhaps TRBD2 (7 bases). V dropped 0 bases and J dropped 9 bases, with 18 bases sitting between them. There are 16 residues in the CDR3. Germline lookup yields CDR1 KGHSH and CDR2 LQKENI. The CDR3 is CASSPPGRGWGAEQFF. As DNA, the CDR3 is TGTGCCAGCTCACCACCTGGGAGGGGGTGGGGCGCTGAGCAGTTCTTC.

The rearrangement links TRBV7-2 to TRBJ1-5; possible D gene TRBD1, 6 bases. V was shortened by 4 bases and J by 3 bases, with 10 bases between the two germline ends. This CDR3 is built from 14 residues. The germline CDR1 and CDR2 sequences are SGHTA and FQGNSA. CDR3 loop: CASSSQGPNQPQHF. CDR3 DNA: TGTGCCAGCAGCTCTCAGGGGCCCAATCAGCCCCAGCATTTT.

This sequence joins TRBV28 and TRBJ1-2, with 7 bases identical to TRBD1. Germline CDR1 is MDHEN and CDR2 is SYDVKM. V shed 4 bases and J 4 bases; nucleotides not matched to a gene: 9. This CDR3 contains 15 residues. CDR3 coding DNA: TGTGCCAGCAGTTCACGAGTAGGGGGCGCCTATGGCTACACCTTC. As protein: CASSSRVGGAYGYTF.

The chain recombines TRBV29-1 with TRBJ1-1, with a possible D match to TRBD1 (5 bases). V lost 2 bases and J lost 1, with 8 bases in between. From germline, CDR1 is SQVTM and CDR2 ANQGSEA. CDR3 size: 13 residues. CDR3 residues: CSVEQTENTEAFF. The CDR3 region has the DNA TGCAGCGTTGAACAGACAGAGAACACTGAAGCTTTCTTT.